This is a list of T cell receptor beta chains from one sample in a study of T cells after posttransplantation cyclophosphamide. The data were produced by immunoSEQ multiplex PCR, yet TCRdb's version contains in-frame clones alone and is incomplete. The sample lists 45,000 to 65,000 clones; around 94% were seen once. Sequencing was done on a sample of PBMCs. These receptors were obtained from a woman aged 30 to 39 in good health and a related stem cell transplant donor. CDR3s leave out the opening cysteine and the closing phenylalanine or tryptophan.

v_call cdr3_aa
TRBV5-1 ASSLALNYGYT
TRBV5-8 ASSLGRLGTQY
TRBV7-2 ASSLGTGRHNEQF
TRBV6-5 ASRRGPSSYNEQF
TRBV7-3 ASSPTGSGTEAF
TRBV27 ASSAFRVGTDTQY
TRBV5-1 ASSLGPGIDSPLH
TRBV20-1 SARTLGGYT
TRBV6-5 ASRTQGQQGYEQY
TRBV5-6 ASSFRDRGPGANVLT
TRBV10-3 AISGIGAGGAYEQY